The clone carrying this T cell receptor (beta chain) appeared many times. The antigen is undetermined. This record belongs to a study of regulatory T cells in long-lasting Graves disease. The time point denotes: newly diagnosed GD, antithyroid drugs for less than 3 months. PBMC RNA served as the TCR library source. Findings and limits, study-wide: Newly diagnosed disease favored TRBV20-1 and TRBJ2-1 over persistent disease.

Germline assignment: CDR1 MGHRA and CDR2 YSYEKL. V lost 6 bases and J lost 6, with 14 bases in between. There are 14 residues in the CDR3. iRepertoire HTBI primers and Arm-PCR of CDR3 regions built TCR beta libraries. Original methodology: Identification across samples found some 60 TRBV and 12 to 15 TRBJ segments. TCRdb passed the multiplex PCR reads through MiXCR, listing each CDR3 protein once. For this entry, the V and J calls and clone size follow TCRdb and not the study's own pipeline. The sample contains a few hundred thousand distinct CDR3 sequences, about 10% of which appear only once. The same sample was also studied in work on T cells in Graves' hyperthyroidism and ophthalmopathy. That work contributes: Researchers ran a first-round RT-PCR on the TCR CDR3 using the HTBI primer set. Ophthalmopathy could be told apart from stable hyperthyroidism with a 13 V-J model.

The sequencing here drew on peripheral blood mononuclear cells (PBMCs), taken at new diagnosis, from a patient treated with antithyroid drugs. The sequence came from a woman aged 18-30 years with Graves disease. This chain connects TRBV4-1 to TRBJ2-2; the D gene is possibly TRBD2 (5 bases). The DNA of the CDR3 is TGCGCCAGCAGACTTTATGAGCGGTCCGGGGAGCTGTTTTTT. As protein: CASRLYERSGELFF.